This T cell receptor beta chain was obtained from a study of T cell responses to AZD1222 COVID-19 vaccine. Trimming took 5 bases from V and 3 from J, leaving 10 bases between them. This CDR3 comprises 14 residues. Germline CDR1 WNHNN, CDR2 SYGVQD (reference sequence). Sequencing was performed with immunoSEQ multiplex PCR; in TCRdb, only in-frame clones are kept and a portion is missing. Seen here are 57,000 or so clones, roughly three quarters observed once, and the top ten hold more than 12%. Note on this clone: Its target is unknown.

The study's findings and limits: Repertoire collection took place solely once the T cell response had peaked. Unmutated variant regions are reportedly targeted by nearly half of spike-specific TCRs. Baseline seropositivity occurred in only a handful of AZD1222 recipients. Mapped onto spike, vaccine-associated CD4 TCRs spanned it and were dominant at 160-218 and 743-854.

The chain employs TRBV10-1 and TRBJ1-4; no clear D. The sequence was obtained from an adult in good health. This specimen consisted of peripheral blood, obtained on day 0 of AZD1222 vaccination. The CDR3 DNA follows: TGCGCCAGCAGTAAGGACGCCTCTAATGAAAAACTGTTTTTT. This encodes CASSKDASNEKLFF.